The 3 T cell receptor beta chains listed next were all sequenced from one sample in a study of T-cell reconstitution after alpha-beta-depleted transplantation in children. TCRbeta library preparation incorporated unique molecular identifiers. TCRdb processed the PCR reads anew with MiXCR; each CDR3 protein has one entry. The profile shows about 120,000 distinct CDR3 sequences, about 23% of them singletons. The sample here was PBMCs, mostly from graft donor cells, taken 180 days after TCRalphabeta/CD19-depleted stem cell transplant. Source of these receptors: a male patient aged 2-15 years who had a stem cell transplant for chronic granulomatous disease, so the T cells may come from the graft donor.

The chain employs TRBV7-2 and TRBJ2-3; D ambiguous. V shed 2 bases and J shed 4 bases, with 13 bases lying between them. Germline CDR1 and CDR2: SGHTA and FQGNSA. CDR3 length equals 15 residues. The chain's CDR3 is CASSLRALEPDTQYF. DNA for the CDR3: TGTGCCAGCAGCTTAAGAGCTTTGGAACCAGATACGCAGTATTTT.

The CDR3 DNA is TGCGCCAGCAGCTTGGCCGCGAGTAACGACGAGCAGTACTTC. Protein product: CASSLAASNDEQYF. V usage is TRBV5-1 and J usage is TRBJ2-7; D unresolved. Germline assignment: CDR1 SGHRS and CDR2 YFSETQ. The CDR3 consists of 14 residues. V gave up 0 bases and J gave up 5 bases, with 12 bases separating them.

This chain's CDR3 is CASSERQGVNSDTQYF. The CDR3 bases are TGCGCCAGCAGTGAGCGGCAGGGGGTCAATAGTGATACGCAGTATTTT. The chain couples TRBV10-2 to TRBJ2-3; TRBD1 aligns across 7 bases. Germline lookup yields CDR1 WSHSY and CDR2 SAAADI. This CDR3 has 16 residues. The V segment lost 2 bases and the J segment 6 bases; nucleotides outside the gene matches: 11.